This T cell receptor beta chain was found in a study of response to subunit inactivated influenza vaccine. General observations from the study: Each seasonal influenza vaccination, the authors suggested, recruits few new T cells.

Trimming took off 3 bases at V and 2 bases at J, with 9 bases between the two ends. This CDR3 has 13 residues. CDR1 DFQATT and CDR2 SNEGSKA come from the germline V gene (reference sequence). TCRdb reprocessed the RT-PCR reads with MiXCR, giving one entry per CDR3 protein. The table includes hundreds of thousands of distinct CDR3 sequences, less than 20% detected once. There are many counts of this clonotype. Its antigen remains unidentified. The V and J genes are TRBV20-1 and TRBJ2-3, with D perhaps TRBD2 (7 bases). The material sequenced was PBMCs from blood, taken roughly 12 days after vaccination. This sequence originates from a man between 50 and 59 years old who received an inactivated influenza vaccine. In DNA, the CDR3 is TGCAGTGCTAGTGGGGGGGCCACAGATACGCAGTATTTT. This codes for CSASGGATDTQYF.